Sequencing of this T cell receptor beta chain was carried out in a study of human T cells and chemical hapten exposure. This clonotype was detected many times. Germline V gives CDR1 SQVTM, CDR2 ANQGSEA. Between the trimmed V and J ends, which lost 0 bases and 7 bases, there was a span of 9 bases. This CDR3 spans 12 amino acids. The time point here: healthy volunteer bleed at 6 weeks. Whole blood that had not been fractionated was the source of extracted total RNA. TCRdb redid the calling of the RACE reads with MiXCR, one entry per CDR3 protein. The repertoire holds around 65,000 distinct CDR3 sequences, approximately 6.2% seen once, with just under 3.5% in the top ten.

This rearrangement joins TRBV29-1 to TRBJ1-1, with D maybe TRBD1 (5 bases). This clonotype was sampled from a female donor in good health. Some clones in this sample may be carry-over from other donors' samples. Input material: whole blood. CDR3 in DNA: TGCAGCGTTGAAGATACAGGACTTGAAGCTTTCTTT. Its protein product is CSVEDTGLEAFF.